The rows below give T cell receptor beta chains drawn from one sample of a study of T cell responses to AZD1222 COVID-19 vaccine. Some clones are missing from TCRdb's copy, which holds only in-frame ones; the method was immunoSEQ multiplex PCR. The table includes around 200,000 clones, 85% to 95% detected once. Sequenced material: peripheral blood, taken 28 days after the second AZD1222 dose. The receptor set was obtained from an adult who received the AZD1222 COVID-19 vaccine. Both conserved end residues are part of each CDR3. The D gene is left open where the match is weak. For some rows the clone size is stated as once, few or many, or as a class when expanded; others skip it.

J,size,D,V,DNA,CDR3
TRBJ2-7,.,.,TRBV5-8,TGTGCCAGCAGCTTGCTAGGGTCCTCCTACGAGCAGTACTTC,CASSLLGSSYEQYF
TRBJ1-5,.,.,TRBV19,TGTGCCAGTAGTGGACAGAGCAATCAGCCCCAGCATTTT,CASSGQSNQPQHF
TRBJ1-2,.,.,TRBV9,TGTGCCAGCAGCCAAACGCTAGGGGGGTCTGTGGGCTACACCTTC,CASSQTLGGSVGYTF
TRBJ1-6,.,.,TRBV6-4,TGTGCCAGCAGTGCCAGGACAGAGGGATCACCCCTCCACTTT,CASSARTEGSPLHF
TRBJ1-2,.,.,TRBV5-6,TGTGCCAGCAGCTTGGTCCCGGATGCGGGAGGCTACACCTTC,CASSLVPDAGGYTF
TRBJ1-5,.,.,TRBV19,TGTGCCAGTAGTGCTTCCAGGGTAGGGCAGCCCCAGCATTTT,CASSASRVGQPQHF
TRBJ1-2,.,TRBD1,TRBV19,TGTGCCAGTAGTATAACAGGGGGCAGCTATGGCTACACCTTC,CASSITGGSYGYTF
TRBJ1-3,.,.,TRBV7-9,TGTGCCAGCAGCTTTTATTCTTCCGGATGGGGAAACACCATATATTTT,CASSFYSSGWGNTIYF
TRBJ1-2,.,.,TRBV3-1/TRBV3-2,TGTGCCAGCAGCCATACCTCGGGTCGTGGCTACACCTTC,CASSHTSGRGYTF
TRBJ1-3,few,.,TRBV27,TGTGCCAGCAGTTTATCGGCCGGCGGGAACACCATATATTTT,CASSLSAGGNTIYF
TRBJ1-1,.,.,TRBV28,TGTGCCAGTCGTGCGGGGAACACTGAAGCTTTCTTT,CASRAGNTEAFF
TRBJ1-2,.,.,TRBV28,TGTGCCAGCAGTAAGTTGACGGAGCCTTATGGCTACACCTTC,CASSKLTEPYGYTF
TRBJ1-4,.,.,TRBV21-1,TGTGCCAGCAGCCTGCCGGGACAGGTTTTT,CASSLPGQVF
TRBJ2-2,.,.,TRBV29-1,TGCAGCGTTCACACAGGCACCGGGGAGCTGTTTTTT,CSVHTGTGELFF
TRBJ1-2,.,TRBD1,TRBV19,TGTGCCAGTAGTACCCCGGGACAGCCGACTAACTATGGCTACACCTTC,CASSTPGQPTNYGYTF
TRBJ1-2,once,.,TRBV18,TGTGCCAGCTCACAGGACAGCAGCGACTATGGCTACACCTTC,CASSQDSSDYGYTF
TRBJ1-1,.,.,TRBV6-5,TGTGCCAGCAGTCGCCCTTCGTCCCCTGAAGCTTTCTTT,CASSRPSSPEAFF
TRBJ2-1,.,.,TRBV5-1,TGCGCCAGCAGCTACACAGGAGCTACCTACAATGAGCAGTTCTTC,CASSYTGATYNEQFF
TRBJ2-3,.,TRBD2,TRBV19,TGTGCCAGTAGTACCCCAGGACTAGCGGGAGGAACCGATACGCAGTATTTT,CASSTPGLAGGTDTQYF
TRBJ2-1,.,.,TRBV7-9,TGTGCCAGCAGCACTGGGACGGACAATGAGCAGTTCTTC,CASSTGTDNEQFF
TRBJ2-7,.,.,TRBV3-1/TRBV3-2,TGTGCCAGCAGCCAAGATTCCACTATTGCCTACGAGCAGTACTTC,CASSQDSTIAYEQYF
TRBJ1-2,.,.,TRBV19,TGTGCCAGTACCGAGAGGACAAGGAGTAACTATGGCTACACCTTC,CASTERTRSNYGYTF
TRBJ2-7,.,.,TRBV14,TGTGCCAGCAGCCAAGACGCCGCCAGCCGGGACCCGTTCCCCTACGAGCAGTACTTC,CASSQDAASRDPFPYEQYF
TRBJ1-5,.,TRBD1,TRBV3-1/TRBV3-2,TGTGCCACCGACTTCGACAGGGTGAGAAATCAGCCCCAGCATTTT,CATDFDRVRNQPQHF
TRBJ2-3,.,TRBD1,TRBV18,TGTGCCAGCTCACAAACCCCAATCACAGGGGGCACCACAGATACGCAGTATTTT,CASSQTPITGGTTDTQYF
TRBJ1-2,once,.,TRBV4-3,TGCGCCAGCAGCCAAGTAGAAGGGCGGGAGGCGGTCTATGGCTACACCTTC,CASSQVEGREAVYGYTF
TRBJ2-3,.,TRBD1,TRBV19,TGTGCCAGTACGGACAGGTGGGGCACAGATACGCAGTATTTT,CASTDRWGTDTQYF
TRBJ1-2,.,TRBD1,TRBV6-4,TGTGCCAGCAGTAGTCAGGGGGCGATGAAGGCGGATGGCTACACCTTC,CASSSQGAMKADGYTF
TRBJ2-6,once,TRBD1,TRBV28,TGTGCCAGCAGTTTAGTGGCAGGGGGAAAGGGGGCCAACGTCCTGACTTTC,CASSLVAGGKGANVLTF
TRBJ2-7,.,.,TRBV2,TGTGCCAGCAGTGCGGGCAGAACCTACGAGCAGTACTTC,CASSAGRTYEQYF
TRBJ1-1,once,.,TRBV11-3,TGTGCCAGCAGCTTAGATTCTGAAGCTTTCTTT,CASSLDSEAFF
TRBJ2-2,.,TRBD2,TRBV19,TGTGCCACCCGAAACGGACTAGCGGGAGGTGGGGAGCTGTTTTTT,CATRNGLAGGGELFF
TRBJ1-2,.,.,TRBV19,TGTGCCAGTAGTATAGACAGCCCAGACTATGGCTACACCTTC,CASSIDSPDYGYTF
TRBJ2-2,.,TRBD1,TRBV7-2,TGTGCCAGCAGCGCCACAGGGGCCGACACCGGGGAGCTGTTTTTT,CASSATGADTGELFF
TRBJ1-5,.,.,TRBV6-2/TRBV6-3,TGTGCCAGCAGTTACATTTTTGGACAGCCCCAGCATTTT,CASSYIFGQPQHF